Here is one T cell receptor (beta chain) with its context. Its cognate antigen is unknown. The source of the sample is a study of T cells after yellow fever vaccination. The study, taken as a whole, reports: Weaker, the secondary response had a peak occurring faster, on day 5 versus 15. Contamination of FACS-sorted repertoires by abundant clonotypes from the bulk population could occur. Subsequent booster samples again held most clones from primary vaccination (96% CD4, approximately 86% CD8).

They built TCR cDNA with 5'RACE template switching, a step that put in a universal primer site and UMIs. TCRdb reanalysed the 5' RACE reads using MiXCR and keeps one entry per CDR3 protein. The sample carries hundreds of thousands of distinct CDR3 sequences, approximately 13% recorded once. The CDR3 totals 14 residues. The trim removed 3 bases at V and 0 bases at J, leaving 2 bases unmatched. Germline V gives CDR1 SGHDT, CDR2 YYEEEE. This chain connects TRBV5-6 to TRBJ1-1; 7 bases line up with TRBD1. The sequenced sample was PBMCs, obtained on the day of the yellow fever booster vaccination. The sequence came from a man aged 25 to 40 who received the YFV17D yellow fever vaccine. The CDR3 DNA follows: TGTGCCAGCAGCTGGGGACAGTTGAACACTGAAGCTTTCTTT. It is translated as CASSWGQLNTEAFF.